Sequencing of this T cell receptor (beta chain) was carried out in a study of T cell responses to AZD1222 COVID-19 vaccine. The method was immunoSEQ multiplex PCR; TCRdb's version includes in-frame clones alone and lacks a portion of them. The sample has approximately 120,000 clones, more than 70% seen once. CDR1 and CDR2 from the germline V gene are SGHDT and YYEEEE. The CDR3 runs to 15 residues. Trimming pared 4 bases from V and 5 bases from J, leaving 18 bases between. As to this clone: The antigen is unknown.

Whole-study findings and limits: Repertoires were collected only later (after the peak T cell response had occurred). Donors were chiefly white British, with a greater number of females, and clonal diversity was perhaps underestimated.

The TCR sequence derives from an adult in good health. This sequence joins TRBV5-6 and TRBJ1-2, with D uncertain. The source material was peripheral blood, sampled on day 0 of AZD1222 vaccination. DNA of the CDR3: TGTGCCAGCAGCCGCACCTGGAGTCTGAGTTATGGCTACACCTTC. This translates into CASSRTWSLSYGYTF.